These 15 T cell receptor beta chains were sequenced from one sample in a study of T cell repertoires in cytomegalovirus infection. TCRdb analysed the reads with MiXCR anew, one entry per CDR3 protein. The sample records 100,000 to 150,000 distinct CDR3 sequences, 7% to 9.5% being singletons. The sequencing input was PBMCs. These receptor sequences come from a human donor in good health (CMV status not recorded). Some clones in this sample may be carry-over from other donors' samples.

This clonotype was observed a few times. V and J are TRBV5-1 and TRBJ1-2, with D hard to call. Germline V gives CDR1 SGHRS, CDR2 YFSETQ. Trimming stripped 4 bases from V and 6 bases from J, with 13 bases between. The CDR3 runs 13 residues. The CDR3 DNA reads as TGCGCCAGCAGCCCCCCTCCGGGGAATGGCTACACCTTC. Protein sequence: CASSPPPGNGYTF.

This clonotype was recorded at least ten times. V and J are TRBV11-2 and TRBJ2-5; D unresolved. V lost 2 bases, J lost 2 bases, and 15 bases lay in between. The CDR3 length is 16 residues. CDR1 is SGHAT, CDR2 FQNNGV, per germline. As DNA, the CDR3 is TGTGCCAGCAGCTTAAGGCCGGATGGCCAACAAGAGACCCAGTACTTC. Translation: CASSLRPDGQQETQYF. The whole variable domain, filled in from reference TRBV11-2 and TRBJ2-5, reads EAGVAQSPRYKIIEKRQSVAFWCNPISGHATLYWYQQILGQGPKLLIQFQNNGVVDDSQLPKDRFSAERLKGVDSTLKIQPAKLEDSAVYLCASSLRPDGQQETQYFGPGTRLLVL.

There are a few counts of this clonotype. J is TRBJ1-4 and V is TRBV15, with TRBD1 identical over 10 bases. Unmatched junction bases numbered 4, after V lost 1 base and J lost 5 bases. In germline, CDR1 is LNHNV, CDR2 YYDKDF (reference sequence). The CDR3 has 16 amino acids. CDR3 coding DNA: TGTGCCACCAGCAGAGCGGGGACAGGGGTAAATGAAAAACTGTTTTTT. Translating it yields CATSRAGTGVNEKLFF. The full variable domain, with the rest looked up from reference TRBV15 and TRBJ1-4, is DAMVIQNPRYQVTQFGKPVTLSCSQTLNHNVMYWYQQKSSQAPKLLFHYYDKDFNNEADTPDNFQSRRPNTSFCFLDIRSPGLGDTAMYLCATSRAGTGVNEKLFFGSGTQLSVL.

Ten or more counts support this clonotype. The chain uses TRBV7-3 and TRBJ2-1; 9 bases line up with TRBD2. V gave up 3 bases and J gave up 6 bases; unmatched junction bases: 3. This CDR3 has 14 residues. Germline-derived CDR1 and CDR2 are SGHTA and FQGTGA. The CDR3 coding sequence is TGTGCCAGCAGCTTCGGGCGGGGGGGCAATGAGCAGTTCTTC. Its protein product is CASSFGRGGNEQFF.

This clonotype occurred once. Since the CDR3 does not end with the conserved phenylalanine or tryptophan, this likely comes from a read error. The limits of the CDR3 on the DNA are not certain, so only TCRdb's listed CDR3 is given. CDR3 sequence reads: CASSSSPRQAGSVYEQSS. The V gene is TRBV7-2, the J gene TRBJ2-7; the DNA was not used to check the table's D call, TRBD1. From its first to its last residue, the CDR3 has 18 amino acids. The germline V gene has CDR1 SGHTA and CDR2 FQGNSA.

This chain connects TRBV3-1 to TRBJ2-1, with 10 bases fitting TRBD2. Germline CDR1 reads LGHDT; CDR2 reads YNNKEL (reference sequence). CDR3 length equals 15 residues. J was trimmed by 5 bases and V by 4 bases; bases with no gene match: 5. DNA for the CDR3: TGTGCCAGCAGCCTCACTAGCGGGGACGACAATGAGCAGTTCTTC. Protein: CASSLTSGDDNEQFF.

This clonotype occurred many times. The V call is TRBV25-1, the J call TRBJ1-1, with D hard to call. This CDR3 is built from 11 residues. CDR1 and CDR2 (germline): MGHDK, SYGVNS. V was cut by 3 bases and J by 5 bases, with 4 bases left in between. The DNA of the CDR3 is TGTGCCAGCAGTGAGAGGACTGAAGCTTTCTTT. As protein: CASSERTEAFF.

The chain combines TRBV19 with TRBJ1-1; D ambiguous. CDR1 and CDR2 (germline): LNHDA, SQIVND (reference sequence). The CDR3 spans 13 residues. V was pared by 5 bases and J by 1 base, with 8 bases between. CDR3 nucleotide sequence: TGTGCCAGTAGTGTCCGACGGAACACTGAAGCTTTCTTT. Its translation: CASSVRRNTEAFF.

The chain joins TRBV29-1 to TRBJ2-7, with 12 bases identical to TRBD1. The germline gives CDR1 SQVTM, CDR2 ANQGSEA. The CDR3 loop spans 15 amino acids. V lost 1 base to trimming and J lost 5 bases; unmatched junction nucleotides: 6. CDR3 in DNA: TGCAGCGTTGAAGGTCCCGGGACAGGGGGCCACGAGCAGTACTTC. This sequence encodes CSVEGPGTGGHEQYF.

This clonotype has a count of ten or more. The rearrangement uses TRBV28 and TRBJ2-1; no definite D call. The CDR3 is 12 amino acids. The V end lost 4 bases, the J end lost 10 bases, and 11 bases lay between the germline ends. Germline V gives CDR1 MDHEN, CDR2 SYDVKM. As DNA, the CDR3 is TGTGCCAGCAGTTCCCCACACAGAGAGCAGTTCTTC. Amino acid sequence: CASSSPHREQFF.

In its sample, this clonotype was seen many times. The chain carries TRBV4-2 and TRBJ2-1; D is tentatively TRBD1 or TRBD2 (5 bases each). The CDR3 runs 16 residues. Per the germline V gene, CDR1 is LGHNA and CDR2 is YNFKEQ. The ends were cut back, 0 bases at V and 4 bases at J, with 13 bases in the middle. CDR3 in DNA: TGTGCCAGCAGCCAAGAAATCGTCGGGACGTACAATGAGCAGTTCTTC. Protein sequence: CASSQEIVGTYNEQFF.

This clonotype was seen at least ten times. The chain uses TRBV3-1 and TRBJ1-5, with 8 bases lining up with TRBD1. This CDR3 spans 14 amino acids. Germline assignment: CDR1 LGHDT and CDR2 YNNKEL (reference sequence). The junction had 5 bases not matched to a gene; V was cut back by 5 bases and J by 5 bases. The CDR3 DNA reads TGTGCCAGCAGCGATACAGGGGGGCATCAGCCCCAGCATTTT. This translates into CASSDTGGHQPQHF. Filled out from reference TRBV3-1 and TRBJ1-5, the complete variable domain reads DTAVSQTPKYLVTQMGNDKSIKCEQNLGHDTMYWYKQDSKKFLKIMFSYNNKELIINETVPNRFSPKSPDKAHLNLHINSLELGDSAVYFCASSDTGGHQPQHFGDGTRLSIL.

This clonotype was seen only a few times. The chain has TRBV10-3 and TRBJ2-1, with TRBD2 identical over 8 bases. Germline CDR1 reads ENHRY; CDR2 reads SYGVKD. This CDR3 comprises 17 residues. Trimming took 3 bases from V and 8 from J; bases not matched to a gene: 15. CDR3 DNA sequence: TGTGCCATCAGTGATTCAAGTCTGAGCGGGGGTTTGGATGAGCAGTTCTTC. It is translated as CAISDSSLSGGLDEQFF.

This clonotype was detected ten times or more. CDR3 sequence reads: CASSFDSGTGELFF. DNA for the CDR3: TGTGCCAGCAGCTTCGATTCTGGGACCGGGGAGCTGTTTTTT. V and J are TRBV5-4 and TRBJ2-2; unclear D gene. The CDR3 extends over 14 amino acids. The V end lost 2 bases, the J end lost 5 bases, and 10 bases lay between the germline ends. Germline lookup yields CDR1 SGHNT and CDR2 YYREEE (reference sequence).

This clonotype was seen a few times. A much larger clone differs from this one at a single base, so this may be a read error. No conserved phenylalanine or tryptophan is present at the end of the CDR3, so a read error is the likely explanation. The chain employs TRBV7-9 and TRBJ1-6; D call uncertain. Trimming shortened V by 2 bases and J by 7 bases, and 9 bases separated the two germline ends. This CDR3 region has 14 residues. Looked up from germline, CDR1 is SEHNR and CDR2 is FQNEAQ (reference sequence). The CDR3 coding sequence is TGTGCCAGCAGCTTACGGGAAGGGAATTCACCCCTCCACTAT. Translation gives CASSLREGNSPLHY.